This TCR beta chain is from a study of radiation and T cells in renal cell carcinoma. In the study overall: Nephrectomy followed 15 Gy stereotactic body radiation by 4 weeks.

The CDR3 totals 14 residues. Germline V CDR1 and CDR2: SGHNT, YYREEE (reference sequence). Trimming took off 1 base at V and 5 bases at J, with 13 bases between the two ends. Note on this clone: Its target is not known.

Assay: immunoSEQ multiplex PCR; the TCRdb copy retains only in-frame clones and omits some. This table holds tens of thousands of clones, around 85% found once. The study's findings and limits: In blood, top tumor clones expanded by 2 weeks, shrinking by 4.

The time point denotes: blood 2 weeks post-SBRT. The sample's treatment: 15 Gy SBRT to primary tumor, nephrectomy 4 weeks later. Serial blood draws occurred at baseline and 2 and 4 weeks post-SBRT. This specimen consisted of blood, obtained from a patient whose treatment included radiotherapy and nephrectomy. The TCR was taken from a woman in her forties or fifties with renal cell carcinoma. This sequence joins TRBV5-4 and TRBJ2-7; perhaps TRBD1 as D (5 bases). CDR3 region: CASSLRQGGNEQYF. DNA of the CDR3: TGTGCCAGCAGCTTGAGGCAGGGTGGAAACGAGCAGTACTTC.